This TCR beta chain was recorded in a study of OX40 agonist ivuxolimab in advanced cancers. In the study overall: Patients assigned to dose escalation were diagnosed with hepatocellular carcinoma, melanoma, renal cell or head and neck cancer.

CDR3 length: 13 amino acids. The germline CDR1 and CDR2 sequences are SGHTS and YDEGEE. Trimming stripped 4 bases from V and 8 bases from J, with 15 bases between. TCRdb's copy holds only in-frame clones and misses some; the assay was immunoSEQ multiplex PCR. The data show roughly 100,000 clones, about 86% seen once. V and J are TRBV5-8 and TRBJ1-2; D not resolved. The receptor comes from an adult with an advanced solid tumor such as melanoma, head and neck, liver or kidney cancer. The sample here was CD4+ or CD8+ T cells sorted from blood, taken in a trial of the OX40 agonist ivuxolimab. CDR3 sequence: CASSPGKRYGYTF. The CDR3 DNA reads TGTGCCAGCAGCCCGGGTAAAAGGTACGGCTACACCTTC.